This T cell receptor beta chain stems from a study of blood T cells in healthy people across ages. The CDR3 runs to 15 residues. V lost 6 bases, J lost 2 bases, and 16 bases lay in between. Germline CDR1 MNHEY, CDR2 SVGAGI. This clonotype was counted a single time. With a J-beta primer mix and a sample-barcoded 5' primer, a second PCR ran roughly 6 to 11 cycles. Using its own MiXCR run on the 5' RACE reads, TCRdb lists one record per CDR3 protein. The table lists over 1,300,000 distinct CDR3 sequences, around 55% of them singletons, with over 5.5% in the top ten. Sequencing was performed on blood. The chain couples TRBV6-5 to TRBJ1-1; possible D gene TRBD1, 6 bases. This clonotype was obtained from a man younger than 30 in good health. The CDR3 DNA reads TGTGCCAGCAGACAACAGGACAGAAGAAACACTGAAGCTTTCTTT. This sequence encodes CASRQQDRRNTEAFF.